The present entry profiles one T cell receptor (beta chain) with its context. It lacks a known antigen. No qualities accompany the bases; no much larger clone lies one base away. The cohort comprised 670 or so healthy bone marrow donors. At the time of sampling, every cohort member was nominally healthy, though immune exposures that went unrecorded were likely present. The donor was CMV seronegative and belonged to the group of 380 or so seronegative cohort members. Each donor provided a peripheral blood sample, and peripheral blood mononuclear cells were used for TCR beta sequencing. The Qiagen DNeasy Blood Extraction Kit was used to extract genomic DNA from the blood cell samples. This entry is derived from a study of cytomegalovirus exposure and HLA in healthy donors listed by TCRdb under 2017. For the wider study: According to an earlier analysis of a few hundred of the donors, 200 million or so T cells yielded 90 million to 140 million unique TCR beta sequences and approximately 300 Gb of sequence data. Roughly 300 gigabases of sequencing data and roughly 80 million unique TCR sequences made up an early release that covered around 640 HLA-typed donors. Of the 300 to 500 genotyped donors, less than 85% were placed in the genetic ancestry cluster associated with self-reported Caucasian donors. The study aimed to test whether signatures of past pathogen exposure could be identified by cataloging public T cell receptors. The study used immunosequencing to profile the T cell repertoires of some 600 subjects and linked those repertoires to cytomegalovirus serostatus. Besides the first cohort of some 670 subjects, a separate validation cohort made up of about 120 different subjects was used. To predict cytomegalovirus infection status, the study brought together high-throughput TCR immunosequencing, statistical association of individual TCRs with disease status, and machine learning. To study patterns of TCR occurrence, a later analysis re-analyzed previously published TCR beta repertoires from 500 to 850 donors and added high-resolution HLA genotyping. Rather than using new phenotypic data, the later analysis identified candidate immune exposures from TCR beta sequences and from how often those sequences occurred across donors. An earlier analysis of 587 of the donors applied high-throughput TCR beta sequencing to assess whether each TCR beta V gene segment acted as functional or pseudogenic. Donor age, sex, ethnicity and CMV serostatus were collected together with the repertoire data. A later genetic analysis used genome-wide SNP genotypes for about 55% of the 666 donors, treating that subset as a discovery cohort. All discovery cohort repertoires had been generated using a single sequencing platform. Both class I and class II loci were covered by HLA typing, at four-digit resolution. The number of typed donors differed by locus: 629-630 for A, B, C, DRB1 and DQB1; approximately 520 for DQA1; some 590 for DPA1; and 450 to 480 for DPB1. Roughly five DR-DQ haplotypes were treated as single units for association and clustering because of strong linkage in the cohort. Among a few hundred genotyped donors of the cohort, an average of roughly 240,000 unique TCR beta nucleotide sequences were sequenced per donor, around 20% of them non-productive.

The library was produced with the immunoSEQ multiplex PCR assay. A mixture of 60 forward primers for TCR Vbeta segments and 13 reverse primers for TCR Jbeta segments was used in the multiplex PCR. A multiplex PCR assay on genomic DNA amplified the CDR3 region of rearranged TCR beta genes. The Illumina HiSeq System was used to sequence the amplified TCR beta libraries as 87-base-pair reads. Under the source paper's analysis protocol: In a later analysis, about 80 million unique TCR beta chains were counted across the roughly 610 repertoires, and roughly 11 million of these chains were shared by at least two donors. Raw reads were error-corrected and collapsed into unique sequences by a nearest-neighbor algorithm in which closely related sequences were merged to remove PCR and sequencing errors. To assign V, D and J gene segments, CDR3 sequences were aligned to IMGT reference sequences. Each retained sequence needed at least a six-nucleotide match to both a V gene segment and a J gene segment. Rearrangements were classified as productive when the CDR3 lacked stop codons and remained in frame with V and J, and all other rearrangements were classified as non-productive. Following IMGT convention, CDR3 was defined as the stretch from the second conserved V-encoded cysteine up to the conserved J-encoded phenylalanine. The earlier analysis of roughly 590 of the donors excluded any sequence lacking an unambiguous match to a single V gene segment. An earlier analysis of just under 600 of the donors called V segments functional above 56.7% productive rearrangements and segregating when the between-donor standard deviation exceeded 5%. A statistical classification framework was built to diagnose cytomegalovirus status from the catalog of TCR beta chain sequences. In a later analysis, V and J genes were assigned by comparing TCR nucleotide sequences against IMGT/GENE-DB human TR gene sequences. In a later analysis, CDR3 sequences and most-parsimonious VDJ recombination scenarios were assigned using the TCRdist pipeline. A later analysis defined each TCR beta chain by its CDR3 amino acid sequence plus V-gene family, and excluded reads lacking a unique V-gene family. In a later analysis, 550 to 650 highly shared, low-generation-probability nucleotide sequences were removed to address suspected cross-contamination and a sequencing artifact. In a later analysis, a clonal expansion index was calculated for each public chain from normalized within-repertoire ranks of inferred template counts. Generation probabilities in a later analysis came from a VDJ recombination model fitted to out-of-frame rearrangements, and those results were checked against IGoR. A later analysis scored TCR-TCR, TCR-HLA and TCR-CMV co-occurrence with hypergeometric tests, applying a repertoire-size bias correction to TCR pairs. In a later analysis, false discovery rates were estimated by permuting HLA or CMV assignments 20 times. A later analysis grouped co-occurring TCRs with DBSCAN, adding TCRdist sequence similarity when clustering within HLA-allele-positive subsets. For co-occurrence clustering, repertoires with fewer than 30,000 or more than 120,000 public chains were excluded, along with 5 or 6 repertoires with anomalous nucleotide sharing. In its TCRdb copy, this immuneACCESS table keeps in-frame sequences only and misses some clones. Where compared with another copy, unresolved V genes explain less than half of these, and the others have no known cause. That table is the source of V, J and clone size, and D and trimming were worked out from the DNA. The sample table records 130,000 to 150,000 clones; roughly 9.4% of these occur just once. Approximately 1.8% of the sample is taken by the ten largest.

V loses 0 bases, J loses 2 bases, and the germline ends lie 8 bases apart. Counted from cysteine to phenylalanine, this CDR3 has 15 amino acids. CDR3 DNA only is kept here, 45 bases in frame from base 1. Based on the germline V gene (reference sequence), the CDR1 and CDR2 sequences are LNHDA and SQIVND. Points the paper makes about the study in general: Assigning TCR associations to individual alleles was difficult when HLA alleles, especially DR and DQ, strongly co-occurred. Because counts were too low, seventeen rarely observed V segments, including chromosome 9 orphons, were left out of the earlier analysis of 587 of the donors. It was suggested by the authors that the approach could potentially be generalized to other disease states and immunological phenotypes. The 87-base-pair reads could not distinguish some IMGT-functional V segments, including TRBV6-2 and TRBV6-3, so those segments were excluded. Compared with the 666-donor mean, donors in an Asian-associated ancestry cluster had fewer N-insertions in productive TCRs, according to a later genetic analysis. A later analysis found that TCR association rates varied across HLA loci, with DRB1 alleles showing the most associated TCRs and HLA-C alleles the fewest. In a later analysis, some 18,000 TCR beta sequences were associated with specific HLA alleles at a false discovery rate of 0.05. A cluster of highly shared sequence variants was judged likely to be a technical artifact of the sequencing pipeline. V-gene and J-gene trimming of TCR beta chains was associated with a missense DCLRE1C variant in a later genetic analysis, and the association was replicated in an independent cohort. The cohort was sequenced for TCR beta chains only, and without alpha or paired-chain data the features that could be detected were limited. Compared with equally common non-associated chains, HLA-associated TCR beta chains in a later analysis were more clonally expanded and had lower generation probabilities. The study listed 164 TCR beta chains as associated with cytomegalovirus. In vitro tests confirmed that a few of the cytomegalovirus-associated TCR beta chains recognize cytomegalovirus antigens. In an earlier analysis of about 600 of the donors, most TCR beta V segments appeared in productive rearrangements about 87% or about 30% of the time, broadly matching IMGT annotations. Most TCR sequences were observed very rarely across donors, whereas some public TCRs were present in many individuals. According to a later analysis, parvovirus B19, influenza, CMV and Epstein-Barr virus appeared linked to several top co-occurrence clusters. Because HLA typing was unavailable for some donors at each locus, only the typed subset was used in association tests. Correlated functional status among segregating V segments might be attributable to linkage disequilibrium, but an unknown experimental factor could not be ruled out. Presence/absence analyses assumed roughly uniform sequencing depth across donors, an assumption that may not hold. A further reported finding was that TCR beta sequences accurately predicted the HLA-A and HLA-B alleles for most subjects in the first cohort. According to a later analysis, most CMV-associated TCR beta chains appeared to be HLA-restricted, and the HLA associations seemed to be driven largely by CMV exposure. CMV serostatus was the only immune exposure information available for the cohort. Cytomegalovirus status was reported to be diagnosed by the classifier with high specificity and sensitivity in both the original and validation cohorts.

The sequencing sample was made of PBMCs. The sequence derives from a male donor in good health and CMV-seronegative. The chain is encoded by TRBV19 joined to TRBJ1-5; tentative D gene TRBD1, with 5 bases matching. The CDR3 protein is CASSIDVRGNQPQHF. The DNA sequence is TGTGCCAGTAGTATAGATGTCAGGGGCAATCAGCCCCAGCATTTT.